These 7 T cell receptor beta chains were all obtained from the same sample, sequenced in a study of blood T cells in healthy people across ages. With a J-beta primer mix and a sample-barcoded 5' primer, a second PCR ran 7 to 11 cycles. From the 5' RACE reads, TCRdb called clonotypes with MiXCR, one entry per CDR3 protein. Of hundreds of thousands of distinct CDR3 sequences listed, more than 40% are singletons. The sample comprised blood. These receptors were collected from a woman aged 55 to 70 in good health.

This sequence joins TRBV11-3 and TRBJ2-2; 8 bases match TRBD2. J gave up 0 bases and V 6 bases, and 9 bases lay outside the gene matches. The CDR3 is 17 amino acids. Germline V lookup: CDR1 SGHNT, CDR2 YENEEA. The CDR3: CASSPPGGTSNTGELFF. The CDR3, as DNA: TGTGCCAGCAGTCCCCCGGGGGGGACCTCGAACACCGGGGAGCTGTTTTTT. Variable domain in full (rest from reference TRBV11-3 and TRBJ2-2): EAGVVQSPRYKIIEKKQPVAFWCNPISGHNTLYWYLQNLGQGPELLIRYENEEAVDDSQLPKDRFSAERLKGVDSTLKIQPAELGDSAVYLCASSPPGGTSNTGELFFGEGSRLTVL.

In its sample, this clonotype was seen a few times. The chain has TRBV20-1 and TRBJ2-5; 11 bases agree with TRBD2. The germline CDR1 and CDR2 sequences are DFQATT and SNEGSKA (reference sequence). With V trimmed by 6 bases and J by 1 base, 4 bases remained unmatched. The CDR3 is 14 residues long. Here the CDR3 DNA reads TGCAGTGCGTGGCTAGCGGGAGGCCAAGAGACCCAGTACTTC. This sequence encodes CSAWLAGGQETQYF.

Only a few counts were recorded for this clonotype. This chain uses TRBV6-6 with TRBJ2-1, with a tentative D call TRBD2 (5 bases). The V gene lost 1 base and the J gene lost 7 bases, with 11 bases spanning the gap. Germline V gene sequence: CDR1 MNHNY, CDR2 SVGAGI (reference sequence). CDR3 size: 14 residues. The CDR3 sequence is CASSYLAGENEQFF. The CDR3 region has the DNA TGTGCCAGCAGTTACTTGGCTGGGGAGAATGAGCAGTTCTTC.

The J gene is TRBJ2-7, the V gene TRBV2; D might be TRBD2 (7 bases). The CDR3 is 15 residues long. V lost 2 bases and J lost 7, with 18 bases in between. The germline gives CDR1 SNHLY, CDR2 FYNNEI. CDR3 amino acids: CASSEWGGPNNEQYF. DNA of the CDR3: TGTGCCAGCAGTGAATGGGGGGGCCCAAACAATGAGCAGTACTTC.

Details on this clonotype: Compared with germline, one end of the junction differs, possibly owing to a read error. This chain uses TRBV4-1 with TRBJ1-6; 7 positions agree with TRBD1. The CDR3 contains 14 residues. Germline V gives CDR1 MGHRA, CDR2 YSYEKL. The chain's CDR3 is CAGSQEAGGSPLHF. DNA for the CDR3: TGCGCCGGCAGCCAAGAGGCAGGGGGTTCACCCCTCCACTTT.

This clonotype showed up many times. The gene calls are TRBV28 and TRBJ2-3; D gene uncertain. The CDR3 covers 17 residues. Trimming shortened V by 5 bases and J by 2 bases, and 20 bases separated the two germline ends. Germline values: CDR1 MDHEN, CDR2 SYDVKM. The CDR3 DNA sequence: TGTGCCAGCAGTACCAATTTCGGCCTCTCCCACACAGATACGCAGTATTTT. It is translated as CASSTNFGLSHTDTQYF. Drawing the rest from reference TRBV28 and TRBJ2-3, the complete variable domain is DVKVTQSSRYLVKRTGEKVFLECVQDMDHENMFWYRQDPGLGLRLIYFSYDVKMKEKGDIPEGYSVSREKKERFSLILESASTNQTSMYLCASSTNFGLSHTDTQYFGPGTRLTVL.

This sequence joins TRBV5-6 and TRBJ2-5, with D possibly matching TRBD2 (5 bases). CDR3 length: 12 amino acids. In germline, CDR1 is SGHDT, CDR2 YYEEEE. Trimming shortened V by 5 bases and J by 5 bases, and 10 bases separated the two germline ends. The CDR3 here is CASRFRDETQYF. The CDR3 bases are TGTGCCAGCAGGTTCCGGGATGAGACCCAGTACTTC.